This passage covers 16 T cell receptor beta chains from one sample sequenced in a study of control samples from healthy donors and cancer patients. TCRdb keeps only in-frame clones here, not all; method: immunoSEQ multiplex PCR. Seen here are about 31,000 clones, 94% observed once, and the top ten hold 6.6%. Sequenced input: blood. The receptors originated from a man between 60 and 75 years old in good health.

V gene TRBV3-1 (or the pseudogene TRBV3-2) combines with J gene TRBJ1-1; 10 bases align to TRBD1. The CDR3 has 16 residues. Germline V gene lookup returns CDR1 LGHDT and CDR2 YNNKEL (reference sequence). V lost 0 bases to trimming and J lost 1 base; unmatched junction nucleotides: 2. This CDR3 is CASSQEDRGGNTEAFF. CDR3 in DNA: TGTGCCAGCAGCCAAGAGGACAGGGGGGGGAACACTGAAGCTTTCTTT.

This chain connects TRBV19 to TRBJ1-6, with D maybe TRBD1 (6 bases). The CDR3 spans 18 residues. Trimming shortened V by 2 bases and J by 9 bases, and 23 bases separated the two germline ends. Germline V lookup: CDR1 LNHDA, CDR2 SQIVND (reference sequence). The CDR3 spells CASSISARGRRVPSPLHF. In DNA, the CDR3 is TGTGCCAGTAGTATATCAGCACGGGGGCGCAGGGTCCCTTCACCCCTCCACTTT.

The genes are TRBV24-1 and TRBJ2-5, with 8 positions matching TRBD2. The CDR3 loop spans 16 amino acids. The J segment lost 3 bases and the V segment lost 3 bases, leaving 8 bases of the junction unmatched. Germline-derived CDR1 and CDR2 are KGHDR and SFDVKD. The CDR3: CATSDHSTGGKETQYF. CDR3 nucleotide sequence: TGTGCCACCAGTGATCACAGCACGGGGGGGAAAGAGACCCAGTACTTC.

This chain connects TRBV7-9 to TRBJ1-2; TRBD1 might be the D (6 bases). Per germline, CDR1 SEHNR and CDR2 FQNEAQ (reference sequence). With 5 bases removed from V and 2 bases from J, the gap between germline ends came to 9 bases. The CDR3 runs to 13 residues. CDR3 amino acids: CASSVGQNYGYTF. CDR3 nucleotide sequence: TGTGCCAGCAGCGTCGGACAGAACTATGGCTACACCTTC.

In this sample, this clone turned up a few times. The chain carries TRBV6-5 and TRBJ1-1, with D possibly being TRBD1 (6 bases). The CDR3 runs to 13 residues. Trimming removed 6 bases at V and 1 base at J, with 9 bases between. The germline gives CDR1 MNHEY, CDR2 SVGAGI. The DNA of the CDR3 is TGTGCCAGCAGACTACAGGGGAACACTGAAGCTTTCTTT. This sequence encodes CASRLQGNTEAFF.

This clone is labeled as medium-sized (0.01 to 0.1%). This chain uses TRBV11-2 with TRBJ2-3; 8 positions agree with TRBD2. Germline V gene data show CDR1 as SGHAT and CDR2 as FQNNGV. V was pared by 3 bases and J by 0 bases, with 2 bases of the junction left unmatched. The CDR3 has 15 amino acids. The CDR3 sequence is CASSFSSGSTDTQYF. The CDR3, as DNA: TGTGCCAGCAGCTTCTCTAGCGGGAGCACAGATACGCAGTATTTT.

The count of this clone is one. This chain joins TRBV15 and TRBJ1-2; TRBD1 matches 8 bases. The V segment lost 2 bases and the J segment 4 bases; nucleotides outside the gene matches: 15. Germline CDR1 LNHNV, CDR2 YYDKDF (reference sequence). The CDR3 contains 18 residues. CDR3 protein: CATSRSLAETGAAYGYTF. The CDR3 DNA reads TGTGCCACCAGCAGATCTCTGGCGGAGACAGGGGCGGCCTATGGCTACACCTTC.

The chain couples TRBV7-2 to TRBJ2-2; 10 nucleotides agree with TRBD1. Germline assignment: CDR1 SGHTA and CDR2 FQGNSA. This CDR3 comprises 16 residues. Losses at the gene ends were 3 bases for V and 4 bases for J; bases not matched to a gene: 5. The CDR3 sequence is CASSFRGTGVTGELFF. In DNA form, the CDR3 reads TGTGCCAGCAGCTTTAGAGGGACAGGGGTCACCGGGGAGCTGTTTTTT.

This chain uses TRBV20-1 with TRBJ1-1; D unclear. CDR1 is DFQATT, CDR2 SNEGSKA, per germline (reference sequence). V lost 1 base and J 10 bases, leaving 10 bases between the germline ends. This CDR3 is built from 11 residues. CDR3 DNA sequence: TGCAGTGCTAGAGTGCGGGAGGCAGCTTTCTTT. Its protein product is CSARVREAAFF.

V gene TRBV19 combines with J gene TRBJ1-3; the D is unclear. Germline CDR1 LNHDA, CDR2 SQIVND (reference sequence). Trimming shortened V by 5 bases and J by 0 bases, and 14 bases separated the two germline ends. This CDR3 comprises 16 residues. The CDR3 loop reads CASSRGDILSGNTIYF. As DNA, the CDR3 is TGTGCCAGTAGTCGTGGCGACATACTCTCTGGAAACACCATATATTTT. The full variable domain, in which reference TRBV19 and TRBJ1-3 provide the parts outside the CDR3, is DGGITQSPKYLFRKEGQNVTLSCEQNLNHDAMYWYRQDPGQGLRLIYYSQIVNDFQKGDIAEGYSVSREKKESFPLTVTSAQKNPTAFYLCASSRGDILSGNTIYFGEGSWLTVV.

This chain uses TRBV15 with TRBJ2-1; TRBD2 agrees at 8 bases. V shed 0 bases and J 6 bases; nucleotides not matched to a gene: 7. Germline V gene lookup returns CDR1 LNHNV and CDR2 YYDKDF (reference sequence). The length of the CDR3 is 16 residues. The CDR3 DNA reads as TGTGCCACCAGCAGAGACGCTGGCGGGGGGCGCAATGAGCAGTTCTTC. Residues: CATSRDAGGGRNEQFF. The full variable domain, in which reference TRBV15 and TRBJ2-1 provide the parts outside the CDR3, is DAMVIQNPRYQVTQFGKPVTLSCSQTLNHNVMYWYQQKSSQAPKLLFHYYDKDFNNEADTPDNFQSRRPNTSFCFLDIRSPGLGDTAMYLCATSRDAGGGRNEQFFGPGTRLTVL.

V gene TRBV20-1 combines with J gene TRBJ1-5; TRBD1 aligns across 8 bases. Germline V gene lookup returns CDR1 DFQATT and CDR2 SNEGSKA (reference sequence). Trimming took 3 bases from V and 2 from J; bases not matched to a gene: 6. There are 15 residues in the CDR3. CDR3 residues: CSASPRGLGNQPQHF. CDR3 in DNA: TGCAGTGCTAGTCCCAGGGGGCTGGGCAATCAGCCCCAGCATTTT.

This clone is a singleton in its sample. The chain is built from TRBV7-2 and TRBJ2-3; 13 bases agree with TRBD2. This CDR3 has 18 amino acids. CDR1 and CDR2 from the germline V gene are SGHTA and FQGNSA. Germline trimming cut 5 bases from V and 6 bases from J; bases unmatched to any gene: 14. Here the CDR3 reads CASSPGLAGERPRDTQYF. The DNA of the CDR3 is TGTGCCAGCAGCCCCGGACTAGCGGGGGAGCGACCCAGGGATACGCAGTATTTT.

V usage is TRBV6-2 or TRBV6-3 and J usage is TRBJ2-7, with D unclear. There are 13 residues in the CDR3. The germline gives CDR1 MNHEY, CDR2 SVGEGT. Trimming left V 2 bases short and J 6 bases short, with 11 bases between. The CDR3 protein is CASSYVGITEQYF. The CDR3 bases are TGTGCCAGCAGTTACGTAGGGATCACCGAGCAGTACTTC.

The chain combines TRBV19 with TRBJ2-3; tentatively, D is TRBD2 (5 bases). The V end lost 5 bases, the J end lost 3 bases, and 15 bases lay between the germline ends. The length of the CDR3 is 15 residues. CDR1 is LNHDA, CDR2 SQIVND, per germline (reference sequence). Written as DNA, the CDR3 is TGTGCCAGTAGTGGGAGTATGGGCCTAACAGATACGCAGTATTTT. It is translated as CASSGSMGLTDTQYF.

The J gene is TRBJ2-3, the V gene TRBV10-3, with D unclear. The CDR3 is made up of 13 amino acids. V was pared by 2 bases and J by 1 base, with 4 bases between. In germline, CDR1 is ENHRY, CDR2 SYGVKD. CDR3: CAISEPRTDTQYF. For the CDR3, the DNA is TGTGCCATCAGTGAGCCCCGCACAGATACGCAGTATTTT.